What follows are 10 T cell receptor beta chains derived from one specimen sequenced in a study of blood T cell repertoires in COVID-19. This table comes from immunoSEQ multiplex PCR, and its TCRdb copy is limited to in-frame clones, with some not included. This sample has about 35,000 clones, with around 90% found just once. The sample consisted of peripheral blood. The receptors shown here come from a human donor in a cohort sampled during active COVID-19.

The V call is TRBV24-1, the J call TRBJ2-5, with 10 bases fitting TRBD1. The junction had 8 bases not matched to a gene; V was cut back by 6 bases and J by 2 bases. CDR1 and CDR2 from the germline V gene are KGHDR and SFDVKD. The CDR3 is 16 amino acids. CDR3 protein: CATSNQGTGDQETQYF. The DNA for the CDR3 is TGTGCCACCAGTAACCAGGGGACAGGGGATCAAGAGACCCAGTACTTC.

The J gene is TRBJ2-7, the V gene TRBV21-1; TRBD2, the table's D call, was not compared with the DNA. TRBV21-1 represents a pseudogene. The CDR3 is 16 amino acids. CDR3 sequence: CARMLAGGPVLYEQYF. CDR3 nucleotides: TGTGCCAGGATGTTAGCGGGAGGGCCCGTCCTCTACGAGCAGTACTTC.

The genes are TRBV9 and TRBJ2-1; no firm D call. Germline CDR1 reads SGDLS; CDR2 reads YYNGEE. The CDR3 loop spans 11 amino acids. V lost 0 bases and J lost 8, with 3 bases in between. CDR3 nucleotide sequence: TGTGCCAGCAGCGTAGACTATGAGCAGTTCTTC. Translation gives CASSVDYEQFF.

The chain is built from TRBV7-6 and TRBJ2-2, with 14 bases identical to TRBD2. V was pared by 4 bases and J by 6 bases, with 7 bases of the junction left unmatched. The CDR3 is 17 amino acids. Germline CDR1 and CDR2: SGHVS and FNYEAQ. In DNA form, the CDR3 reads TGTGCCAGCAGCTCCCACCCGGGACTAGCGGGAGCCGGGGAGCTGTTTTTT. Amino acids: CASSSHPGLAGAGELFF. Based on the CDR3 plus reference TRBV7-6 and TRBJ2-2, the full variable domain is GAGVSQSPRYKVTKRGQDVALRCDPISGHVSLYWYRQALGQGPEFLTYFNYEAQQDKSGLPNDRFSAERPEGSISTLTIQRTEQRDSAMYRCASSSHPGLAGAGELFFGEGSRLTVL.

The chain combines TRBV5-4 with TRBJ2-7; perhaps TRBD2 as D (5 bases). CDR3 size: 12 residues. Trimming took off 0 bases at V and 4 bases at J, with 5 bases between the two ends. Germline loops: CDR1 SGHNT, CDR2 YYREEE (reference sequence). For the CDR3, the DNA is TGTGCCAGCAGCTTGGGAGGGTACGAGCAGTACTTC. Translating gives CASSLGGYEQYF.

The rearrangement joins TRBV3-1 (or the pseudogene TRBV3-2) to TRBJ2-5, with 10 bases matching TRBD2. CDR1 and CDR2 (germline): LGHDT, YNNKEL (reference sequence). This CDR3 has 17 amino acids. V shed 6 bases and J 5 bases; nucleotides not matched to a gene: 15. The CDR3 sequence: CASRKSPLAGAGETQYF. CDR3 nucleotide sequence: TGTGCCAGCAGAAAAAGTCCCCTAGCGGGGGCAGGGGAGACCCAGTACTTC.

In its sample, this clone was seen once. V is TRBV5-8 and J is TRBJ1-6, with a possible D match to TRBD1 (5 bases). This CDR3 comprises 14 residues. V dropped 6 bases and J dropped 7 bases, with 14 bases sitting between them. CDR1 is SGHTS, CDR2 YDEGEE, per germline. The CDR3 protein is CASIGAISNSPLHF. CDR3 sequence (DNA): TGTGCCAGCATTGGGGCCATTTCGAATTCACCCCTCCACTTT.

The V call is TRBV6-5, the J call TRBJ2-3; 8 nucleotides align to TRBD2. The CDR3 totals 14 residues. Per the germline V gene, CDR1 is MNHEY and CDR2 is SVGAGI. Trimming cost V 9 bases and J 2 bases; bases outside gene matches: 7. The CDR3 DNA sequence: TGTGCCAGTGCCGGGGGGGCATACACAGATACGCAGTATTTT. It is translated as CASAGGAYTDTQYF.

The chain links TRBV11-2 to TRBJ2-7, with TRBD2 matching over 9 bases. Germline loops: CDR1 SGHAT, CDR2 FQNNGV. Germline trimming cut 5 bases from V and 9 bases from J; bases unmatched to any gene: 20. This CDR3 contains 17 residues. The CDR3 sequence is CASSGWSPGTSLARQYF. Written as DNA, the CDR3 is TGTGCCAGCAGCGGGTGGTCACCCGGGACTAGCTTAGCTCGGCAGTACTTC.

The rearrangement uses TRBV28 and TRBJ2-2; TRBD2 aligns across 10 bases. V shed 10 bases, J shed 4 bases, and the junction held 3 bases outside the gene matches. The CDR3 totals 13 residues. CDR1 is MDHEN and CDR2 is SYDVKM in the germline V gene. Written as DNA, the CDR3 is TGTGCCACTAGCGGGAGAGGCACCGGGGAGCTGTTTTTT. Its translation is CATSGRGTGELFF.